This T cell receptor beta chain was recorded in a study of identical twins. Regarding the study as a whole: Fewer insertions were carried by abundant cord blood beta clonotypes, but none was seen in memory repertoires.

Unique molecular identifiers were present on cDNA, and template switching added a universal primer site. TCRdb reprocessed the 5' RACE reads via MiXCR and lists one record per CDR3 protein. Among hundreds of thousands of distinct CDR3 sequences listed, 10% to 15% were seen once. No donor was unhealthy or non-Caucasian. Concerning this clonotype itself: Its matching antigen is unknown.

The sample was also reused in another study, on yellow fever vaccine responses in identical twins.

The specimen was PBMCs. The TCR originated in a young woman in good health.

The CDR3 protein is CASSPYTNEQFF. CDR3 nucleotides: TGTGCCAGCAGTCCGTACACCAATGAGCAGTTCTTC. The chain recombines TRBV27 with TRBJ2-1; D not resolved. This CDR3 spans 12 amino acids. Trimming stripped 5 bases from V and 6 bases from J, with 8 bases between. Per the germline V gene, CDR1 is MNHEY and CDR2 is SMNVEV (reference sequence).